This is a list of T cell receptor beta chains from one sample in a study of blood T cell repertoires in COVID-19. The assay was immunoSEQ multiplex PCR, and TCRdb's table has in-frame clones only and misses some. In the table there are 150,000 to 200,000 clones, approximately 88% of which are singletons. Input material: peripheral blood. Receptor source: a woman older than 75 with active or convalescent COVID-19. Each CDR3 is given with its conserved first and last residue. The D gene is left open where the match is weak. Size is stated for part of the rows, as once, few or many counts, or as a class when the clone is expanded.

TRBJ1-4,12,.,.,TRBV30,CAWRRGEEKLFF,TGTGCCTGGCGGCGCGGGGAGGAAAAACTGTTTTTT
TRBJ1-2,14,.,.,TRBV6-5,CASTERGLDYGYTF,TGTGCCAGCACAGAAAGGGGCCTCGACTATGGCTACACCTTC
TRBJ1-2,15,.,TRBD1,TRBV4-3,CASSPGTGSNFGYTF,TGCGCCAGCAGCCCAGGGACAGGGAGTAATTTTGGCTACACCTTC
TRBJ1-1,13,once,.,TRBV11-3,CASSRQAGTEAFF,TGTGCCAGCAGCCGGCAGGCTGGCACTGAAGCTTTCTTT
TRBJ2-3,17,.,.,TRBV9,CASSVGGSSESTDTQYF,TGTGCCAGCAGCGTAGGAGGCTCCTCGGAGAGCACAGATACGCAGTATTTT
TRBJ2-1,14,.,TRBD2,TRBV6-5,CASRVSGGAGEQFF,TGTGCCAGCAGAGTTAGCGGGGGGGCGGGTGAGCAGTTCTTC
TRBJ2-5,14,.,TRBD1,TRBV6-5,CASSFVGQGETQYF,TGTGCCAGCAGTTTCGTTGGACAGGGAGAGACCCAGTACTTC
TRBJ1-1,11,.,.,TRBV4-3,CASSQRGEAFF,TGCGCCAGCAGCCAACGGGGTGAAGCTTTCTTT
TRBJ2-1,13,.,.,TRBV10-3,CAISEFSGGEQFF,TGTGCCATCAGTGAGTTCTCAGGAGGTGAGCAGTTCTTC
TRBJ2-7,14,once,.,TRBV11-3,CANGGLTSSYEQYF,TGTGCCAACGGAGGACTGACGAGCTCCTACGAGCAGTACTTC
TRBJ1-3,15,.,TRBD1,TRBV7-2,CASSFDRASGNTIYF,TGTGCCAGCAGCTTCGACAGGGCATCTGGAAACACCATATATTTT
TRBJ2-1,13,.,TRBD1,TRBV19,CASRRDREAEQFF,TGTGCCAGTAGGCGGGACAGGGAAGCTGAGCAGTTCTTC
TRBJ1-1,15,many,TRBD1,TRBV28,CASSSTGEGFTEAFF,TGTGCCAGCAGTTCGACAGGGGAGGGCTTCACTGAAGCTTTCTTT
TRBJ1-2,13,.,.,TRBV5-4,CASSSGREYGYTF,TGTGCCAGCAGCTCCGGCAGGGAATATGGCTACACCTTC
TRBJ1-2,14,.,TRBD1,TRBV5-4,CASSPDRGNYGYTF,TGTGCCAGCAGCCCGGACAGGGGGAACTATGGCTACACCTTC
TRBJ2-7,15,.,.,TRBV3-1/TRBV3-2,CASTPAGQGAREQYF,TGTGCCAGCACCCCAGCGGGGCAGGGGGCAAGGGAGCAGTACTTC
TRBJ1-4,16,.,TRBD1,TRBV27,CASSTRQGATNEKLFF,TGTGCCAGCAGTACTCGACAGGGAGCAACTAATGAAAAACTGTTTTTT
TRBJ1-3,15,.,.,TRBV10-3,CAISDTGSAGNTIYF,TGTGCCATCAGTGATACAGGGTCGGCTGGAAACACCATATATTTT
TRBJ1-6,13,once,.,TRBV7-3,CASSRVYNSPLHF,TGTGCCAGCAGTCGGGTGTATAATTCACCCCTCCACTTT
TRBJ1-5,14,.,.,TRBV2,CASNRGGANQPQHF,TGTGCCAGCAACCGAGGGGGGGCTAATCAGCCCCAGCATTTT
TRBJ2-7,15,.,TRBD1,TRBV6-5,CASRHGQGGSHEQYF,TGTGCCAGCAGACACGGACAGGGTGGCTCCCACGAGCAGTACTTC
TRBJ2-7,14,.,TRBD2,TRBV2,CASVGGGAPYEQYF,TGTGCCAGCGTGGGGGGAGGGGCTCCCTACGAGCAGTACTTC
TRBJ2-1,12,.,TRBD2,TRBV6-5,CASRGEGWKQFF,TGTGCCAGCCGGGGGGAGGGATGGAAGCAGTTCTTC
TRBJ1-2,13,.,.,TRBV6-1,CASSENSNFGYTF,TGTGCCAGCAGTGAAAATAGTAATTTTGGCTACACCTTC
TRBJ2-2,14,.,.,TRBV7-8,CASSTRTRAGELFF,TGTGCCAGCAGCACTCGGACGCGGGCCGGGGAGCTGTTTTTT
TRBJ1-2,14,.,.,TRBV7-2,CASSLPQGISGYTF,TGTGCCAGCAGCTTACCTCAGGGAATCAGCGGCTACACCTTC
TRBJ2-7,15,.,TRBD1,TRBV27,CASRPLGQGAYEQYF,TGTGCCAGCCGCCCCTTGGGACAGGGGGCTTACGAGCAGTACTTC
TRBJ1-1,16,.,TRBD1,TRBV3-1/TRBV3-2,CASSQARQGADTEAFF,TGTGCCAGCAGCCAAGCGCGACAGGGTGCCGACACTGAAGCTTTCTTT
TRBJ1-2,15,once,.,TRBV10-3,CAIRMAGGDIGGYTF,TGTGCCATCAGAATGGCCGGTGGCGACATCGGCGGCTACACCTTC
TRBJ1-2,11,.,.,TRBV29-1,CSEQGANGYTF,TGCAGCGAGCAGGGTGCCAATGGCTACACCTTC
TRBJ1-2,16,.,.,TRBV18,CASSPLERLLGYGYTF,TGTGCCAGCTCACCCCTCGAGCGATTGCTAGGCTATGGCTACACCTTC
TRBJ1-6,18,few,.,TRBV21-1,CASSKGGTGQGLGSPLHF,TGTGCCAGCAGCAAAGGAGGGACGGGACAGGGGTTAGGTTCACCCCTCCACTTT
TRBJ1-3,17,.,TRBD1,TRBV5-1,CASSLGQGATAGNTIYF,TGCGCCAGCAGCTTGGGACAGGGGGCGACGGCTGGAAACACCATATATTTT
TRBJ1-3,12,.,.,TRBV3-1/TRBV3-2,CASSPPGNTIYF,TGTGCCAGCAGCCCCCCGGGAAACACCATATATTTT
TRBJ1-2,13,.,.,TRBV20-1,CSASQVRSYGYTF,TGCAGTGCTAGTCAGGTCCGATCTTATGGCTACACCTTC
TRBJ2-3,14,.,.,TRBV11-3,CASSLVGGLDTQYF,TGTGCCAGCAGCTTAGTTGGCGGGCTCGATACGCAGTATTTT
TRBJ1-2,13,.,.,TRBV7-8,CASSLAQAYGYTF,TGTGCCAGCAGCTTAGCGCAGGCCTATGGCTACACCTTC
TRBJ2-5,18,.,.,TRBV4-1,CASSQDLGTTSLQETQYF,TGCGCCAGCAGCCAGGATCTGGGGACAACCAGCCTTCAAGAGACCCAGTACTTC
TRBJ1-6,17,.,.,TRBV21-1,CASSKAKTGLYNSPLHF,TGTGCCAGCAGCAAAGCGAAGACAGGGCTCTATAATTCACCCCTCCACTTT
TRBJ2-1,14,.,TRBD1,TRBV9,CASSPWTGDNEQFF,TGTGCCAGCAGCCCGTGGACAGGGGATAATGAGCAGTTCTTC
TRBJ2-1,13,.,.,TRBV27,CASSPGGRNEQFF,TGTGCCAGCAGCCCCGGGGGTCGCAATGAGCAGTTCTTC
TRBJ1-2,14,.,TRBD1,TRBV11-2,CASSLGDRDYGYTF,TGTGCCAGCAGCTTAGGAGACAGGGACTATGGCTACACCTTC
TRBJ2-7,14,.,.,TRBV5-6,CASSPRDVTYEQYF,TGTGCCAGCAGCCCCCGGGATGTGACCTACGAGCAGTACTTC
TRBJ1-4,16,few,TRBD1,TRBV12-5,CASGRTGRGTNEKLFF,TGTGCTAGTGGTAGGACAGGCCGAGGGACTAATGAAAAACTGTTTTTT
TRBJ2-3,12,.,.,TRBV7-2,CASSSPGDTQYF,TGTGCCAGCAGCTCCCCGGGGGATACGCAGTATTTT
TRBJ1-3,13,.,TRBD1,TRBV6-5,CASRTGSGNTIYF,TGTGCCAGCAGGACAGGGTCTGGAAACACCATATATTTT
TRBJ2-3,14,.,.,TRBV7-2,CASTLGASTDTQYF,TGTGCCAGCACTTTAGGGGCTAGCACAGATACGCAGTATTTT
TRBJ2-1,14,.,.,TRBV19,CASSIGGLYNEQFF,TGTGCCAGTAGTATTGGAGGACTTTACAATGAGCAGTTCTTC
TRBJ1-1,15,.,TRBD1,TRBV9,CASSPQGAGNTEAFF,TGTGCCAGCAGCCCACAGGGGGCAGGGAACACTGAAGCTTTCTTT
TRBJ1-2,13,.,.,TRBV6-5,CASSHLWTEGYTF,TGTGCCAGCAGTCATCTCTGGACAGAAGGCTACACCTTC
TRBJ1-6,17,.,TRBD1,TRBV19,CASSIDYPTGRNSPLHF,TGTGCCAGTAGTATAGATTACCCGACAGGGAGGAATTCACCCCTCCACTTT
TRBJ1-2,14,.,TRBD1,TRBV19,CASRGQGSNYGYTF,TGTGCCAGTAGGGGACAGGGCTCTAACTATGGCTACACCTTC
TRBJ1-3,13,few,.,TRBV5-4,CASSFSGGNTIYF,TGTGCCAGCAGCTTCTCCGGGGGAAACACCATATATTTT
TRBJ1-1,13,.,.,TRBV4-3,CASSQESRGGTFF,TGCGCCAGCAGCCAAGAGAGCCGGGGAGGGACTTTCTTT
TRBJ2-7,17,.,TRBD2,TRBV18,CASSPNDQTSGTYEQYF,TGTGCCAGCTCACCAAATGACCAGACTAGCGGTACCTACGAGCAGTACTTC
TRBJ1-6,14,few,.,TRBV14,CASSQEAVPSPLHF,TGTGCCAGCAGCCAAGAGGCGGTCCCTTCACCCCTCCACTTT